This TCR beta chain was retrieved from a study of T-cell memory formation after mild COVID-19. This clonotype was seen a handful of times. One entry per CDR3 protein, called by TCRdb with MiXCR from the 5' RACE reads. The sample records a few hundred thousand distinct CDR3 sequences, approximately 8% being singletons. The CDR3 is 15 residues long. J gave up 3 bases and V 3 bases, and 7 bases lay outside the gene matches. CDR1 and CDR2 from the germline V gene are KGHSH and LQKENI. Sequenced material: PBMCs or a T cell subset sorted from them (not recorded which). The rearrangement links TRBV18 to TRBJ2-7, with 8 positions matching TRBD1. The source is a man aged 18 to 30 who had mild COVID-19 (a few samples of this study predate the infection). Cell type and time point are not known. The CDR3 reads CASSPGQGSYYEQYF. The CDR3 DNA reads as TGTGCCAGCTCACCCGGACAGGGTTCCTACTACGAGCAGTACTTC. The whole variable domain, filled in from reference TRBV18 and TRBJ2-7, reads NAGVMQNPRHLVRRRGQEARLRCSPMKGHSHVYWYRQLPEEGLKFMVYLQKENIIDESGMPKERFSAEFPKEGPSILRIQQVVRGDSAAYFCASSPGQGSYYEQYFGPGTRLTVT.